The source of this TCR beta chain is a study of T cell changes during pregnancy in multiple sclerosis. Produced via immunoSEQ multiplex PCR; TCRdb's table is partial and in-frame only. The sample holds some 97,000 clones; 92% are singletons and the top ten take less than 2%. CDR3 size: 11 residues. Trimming cost V 8 bases and J 6 bases; bases outside gene matches: 4. Germline CDR1 SNHLY, CDR2 FYNNEI. A few counts support this clone. This clonotype was sampled from a female donor with multiple sclerosis, enrolled in a pregnancy study. The rearrangement uses TRBV2 and TRBJ2-7; 7 bases are shared with TRBD2. The specimen was peripheral blood, collected after pregnancy. CDR3 region: CASHGLGEQYF. CDR3 bases: TGTGCCAGCCACGGACTAGGCGAGCAGTACTTC.